What follows is one T cell receptor beta chain and its context. Its antigen is not yet known. Per-base qualities were not stored, and no clone one base away is much larger. The CDR3 holds 14 amino acids from the cysteine to the phenylalanine. Only CDR3 DNA is held: 42 bases, read in frame from base 1. V sheds 0 bases and J sheds 4 bases, leaving 12 bases between their ends. Looking up the germline V gene (reference sequence) yields CDR1 DFQATT and CDR2 SNEGSKA. These data come from a study of T-cell memory formation after mild COVID-19 (dated by TCRdb to the early 2020s). With regard to the full study: TCR sequence clusters from the two donors were largely donor specific. In two donors, T-cell clones that expanded and contracted after mild COVID-19 were tracked by sequencing TCRalpha and TCRbeta repertoires over time. Two young, previously healthy adult volunteers, one female and one male, were included in the cohort.

PBMCs were isolated by Ficoll-Paque density gradient centrifugation. The research as a whole found: Contracting CD4+ clones turned up mainly in the CM and EM memory subsets, whereas EMRA was where CD8+ clones were enriched. The study included only a couple of mild cases, and larger cohorts that include severe cases with pre-infection samples were judged to be necessary. The second-wave clones that peaked on day 37 were not confirmed to be SARS-CoV-2 specific. Clones that contracted from day 15 to 85 showed balanced CD4/CD8 phenotypes, whereas a second wave of clones that expanded from day 15 to 37 leaned towards CD4+. Some responding clones were detected in pre-infection memory, which suggested that pre-existing cross-reactive memory T cells had joined the SARS-CoV-2 response.

Reads for this sample came from an Illumina NovaSeq 6000. TCRalpha and TCRbeta cDNA libraries were built by 5'RACE with constant-segment primers, adding sample barcodes and unique molecular identifiers. RNA was extracted from every sample with Trizol reagent. Amplification of the libraries took two PCR steps, and the second step added a second sample barcode plus Illumina TruSeq adapters. Sequencing of libraries was performed on an Illumina NovaSeq with 2 x 150 bp paired-end reads. Per the source publication's procedure: Demultiplexing of reads and collapsing into UMI-guided consensus sequences were performed with migec v1.2.7. With mixcr v2.1.11, UMI consensuses were aligned to TRA and TRB V and J templates and assembled into clonotypes. A clonotype was counted as expanded or contracted only when both edgeR and NoisET called the clonotype significant, with the noise models trained on biological replicates. For edgeR calls, the cutoffs were a false discovery rate-adjusted p below 0.01 and a log2 fold-change threshold of 1. As an exploratory analysis of dynamics, max-normalized trajectories of the 1000 most abundant clonotypes were examined with PCA combined with hierarchical clustering. The CD4 or CD8 phenotype of responding clones was assigned using the separately sequenced CD4+ and CD8+ repertoires. TCRdb passed the public sequencing reads through fastp at Q25 and MiXCR, retaining productive beta sequences. Entries are consolidated by CDR3 protein sequence, retaining the most common genes and DNA. The V and J calls shown here were made by TCRdb, not taken from the authors' results. Within this sample are under 250,000 distinct CDR3 sequences, with 10% to 13% of them counted one time only. Together, the top ten hold 3% of the sample.

Sequencing was performed on PBMCs or a T cell subset sorted from them (not recorded which). This chain joins TRBV20-1 to TRBJ1-2, with the D gene too uncertain to name. The clonotype originates from a man younger than 30 who had mild COVID-19 (a few samples of this study predate the infection). The sample titles of this study are shuffled in the database, so cell type and time point are left out; the donor was told from shared clones. For the CDR3, the sequence is CSARDGRSFYGYTF. The DNA sequence is TGCAGTGCTAGAGATGGTCGCAGCTTCTATGGCTACACCTTC.